A single sample is the source of the 10 T cell receptor beta chains below, sequenced in a study of cytomegalovirus exposure and HLA in healthy donors. 60 Vbeta and 13 Jbeta primers were used in PCR. Sequenced by immunoSEQ multiplex PCR; TCRdb stores in-frame clones only, minus some. The sample includes approximately 120,000 clones, 70% to 85% of them seen just once. Source material: PBMCs. The receptors stem from a woman aged 40 to 49 in good health and CMV-seropositive.

The V and J genes are TRBV7-3 and TRBJ2-1; 8 bases are a match to TRBD1. The CDR3 length is 17 residues. CDR1 SGHTA and CDR2 FQGTGA come from the germline V gene. Germline trimming cut 4 bases from V and 10 bases from J; bases unmatched to any gene: 18. CDR3 bases: TGTGCCAGCAGCTCCGGACAGGGCCCACGCCCTCGGGAGGAGCAGTTCTTC. Translated, it gives CASSSGQGPRPREEQFF.

The chain employs TRBV9 and TRBJ2-2, with 8 nucleotides matching TRBD2. Germline V gives CDR1 SGDLS, CDR2 YYNGEE. The CDR3 has 16 residues. Trimming removed 3 bases from V and 4 bases from J; junction bases left unmatched: 8. The CDR3 is CASSALSGIGTGELFF. CDR3 nucleotides: TGTGCCAGCAGCGCACTTAGCGGGATTGGCACCGGGGAGCTGTTTTTT.

Only a few counts were recorded for this clone. The chain employs TRBV7-9 and TRBJ2-6; D may be TRBD2 (5 bases). Germline V gene data show CDR1 as SEHNR and CDR2 as FQNEAQ (reference sequence). The V gene lost 5 bases and the J gene lost 4 bases, with 9 bases spanning the gap. The CDR3 contains 14 residues. DNA of the CDR3: TGTGCCAGCAGCCCACCGGGGGGGGCCAACGTCCTGACTTTC. Translating it yields CASSPPGGANVLTF.

This sequence joins TRBV30 and TRBJ2-3, with TRBD2 matching 14 bases. The CDR3 is made up of 17 amino acids. J lost 0 bases, V lost 7 bases, and 9 bases had no gene match. Germline values: CDR1 GTSNPN, CDR2 SVGIG (reference sequence). CDR3: CAFSPGLAGVSTDTQYF. CDR3 nucleotides: TGTGCCTTTTCTCCGGGACTAGCGGGAGTCAGCACAGATACGCAGTATTTT.

In its sample, this clone was seen a few times. The gene calls are TRBV6-6 and TRBJ2-7; 7 nucleotides match TRBD2. The CDR3 runs 15 residues. The germline V gene has CDR1 MNHNY and CDR2 SVGAGI (reference sequence). V was clipped by 5 bases and J by 2 bases; unmatched bases: 9. The CDR3 DNA reads TGTGCCAGCAGTCTCGGGACTACCAACACCTACGAGCAGTACTTC. Its protein product is CASSLGTTNTYEQYF.

This clone showed up just a few times. The identical CDR3 is also encoded by other nucleotide sequences in the sample. The genes are TRBV13 and TRBJ2-3; the D gene is possibly TRBD1 (6 bases). V lost 4 bases and J lost 4, with 33 bases in between. The CDR3 is 21 amino acids. The germline CDR1 and CDR2 sequences are PRHDT and FYEKMQ (reference sequence). DNA of the CDR3: TGTGCCAGCAGCTCCAAGACTTACAGGGAAGAGCGGCTCCGTGGGGCAGATACGCAGTATTTT. It encodes CASSSKTYREERLRGADTQYF.

The gene calls are TRBV27 and TRBJ2-7; weak D call: TRBD2 (6 bases). The CDR3 runs to 14 residues. Germline V lookup: CDR1 MNHEY, CDR2 SMNVEV (reference sequence). Deletions cut 4 bases from V and 6 bases from J, with 16 bases between. Here the CDR3 DNA reads TGTGCCAGCAGTTCTACCGGGACTGTCAGCGAGCAGTACTTC. This codes for CASSSTGTVSEQYF.

The chain carries TRBV5-4 and TRBJ2-1; no firm D call. CDR1 is SGHNT and CDR2 is YYREEE in the germline V gene (reference sequence). The CDR3 runs to 13 residues. V was pared by 0 bases and J by 5 bases, with 6 bases between. The CDR3 DNA reads TGTGCCAGCAGCTTGGACTACAACAATGAGCAGTTCTTC. It is translated as CASSLDYNNEQFF.

The J gene is TRBJ2-2, the V gene TRBV2; 9 bases are shared with TRBD1. Germline V gene lookup returns CDR1 SNHLY and CDR2 FYNNEI. Losses at the gene ends were 7 bases for V and 4 bases for J; bases not matched to a gene: 7. There are 15 residues in the CDR3. The CDR3 sequence: CASKAGQGFTGELFF. CDR3 nucleotides: TGTGCCAGCAAGGCCGGACAGGGGTTCACCGGGGAGCTGTTTTTT.

The J gene is TRBJ1-1, the V gene TRBV10-3; tentatively, D is TRBD1 (5 bases). Deletions cut 3 bases from V and 6 bases from J, with 11 bases between. Per germline, CDR1 ENHRY and CDR2 SYGVKD. The CDR3 totals 13 residues. CDR3 region: CAISESGMAEAFF. CDR3 nucleotide sequence: TGTGCCATCAGTGAATCAGGGATGGCTGAAGCTTTCTTT.